This T cell receptor beta chain stems from a study of T-cell memory formation after mild COVID-19. This clonotype was observed a handful of times. What it binds is not known. Each CDR3 protein gets one entry after TCRdb re-called the 5' RACE reads with MiXCR. This table has 100,000 to 150,000 distinct CDR3 sequences, about 6% appearing once. The V end lost 1 base, the J end lost 0 bases, and 8 bases lay between the germline ends. Germline assignment: CDR1 SGHDT and CDR2 YYEEEE. The CDR3 sequence is 16 residues long. Whole-study results and caveats: Most CD4+ clones that shrank were in CM and EM, while CD8+ ones turned up in EMRA. Clones that contracted from day 15 to 85 had balanced CD4/CD8; later expanders were CD4+ biased.

This TCR was sampled from an adult woman who had mild COVID-19 (a few samples of this study predate the infection). Cell type and time point are not known. The rearrangement uses TRBV5-6 and TRBJ2-6; D is possibly TRBD2 (6 bases). The sample was PBMCs or a T cell subset sorted from them (not recorded which). CDR3 sequence (DNA): TGTGCCAGCAGCTTGTTAGCGGTCTCTGGGGCCAACGTCCTGACTTTC. This codes for CASSLLAVSGANVLTF.